This TCR beta chain appears in the sequencing data of a study of OX40 agonist ivuxolimab in advanced cancers. General study findings and limits: Fewer expanded clones were found on average in CD4+ than in CD8+ T cells. Clones of CD4+ and CD8+ blood T cells grew by week 6 at doses of 0.1 to 3.0 mg/kg. Nonresponders, in some cases, also had low normalized T-cell clonal expansion.

The CDR3 extends over 18 amino acids. Trimming at V came to 2 bases and at J to 0 bases, leaving 4 bases not matched to a gene. CDR1 is MNHNS, CDR2 SASEGT, per germline. With regard to this clone: What it recognizes is unknown.

Assay used: immunoSEQ multiplex PCR; TCRdb lists only in-frame clones, some missing. The table has around 70,000 clones, roughly 86% seen once. Cycle 7 day 1, cycle 4 day 1, and baseline were the timepoints at which blood was sampled. The chain is built from TRBV6-1 and TRBJ2-2, with TRBD2 matching over 12 bases. The sample here was CD4+ or CD8+ T cells sorted from blood, taken in a trial of the OX40 agonist ivuxolimab. This TCR was recovered from an adult with an advanced solid tumor such as melanoma, head and neck, liver or kidney cancer. The CDR3 nucleotides are TGTGCCAGCAGTGAACTAGCGGGAGGGATCTCGAACACCGGGGAGCTGTTTTTT. It specifies CASSELAGGISNTGELFF.